These 32 T cell receptor beta chains came from one sample sequenced in a study of cytomegalovirus exposure and HLA in healthy donors. The PCR was carried out with 60 Vbeta primers and 13 Jbeta primers. Assay: immunoSEQ multiplex PCR; the TCRdb copy retains only in-frame clones and omits some. The sample lists about 90,000 clones; less than 75% were seen once. Sequenced input: PBMCs. These receptors came from a man aged 25-45 years in good health and CMV-seronegative.

This clone was counted between two and nine times. CDR3 in amino acids: CASSYPAGHGYTF. The DNA for the CDR3 is TGTGCCAGCAGTTACCCGGCAGGGCATGGCTACACCTTC. V and J are TRBV6-5 and TRBJ1-2; tentative D call: TRBD1 (5 bases). Trimming took 2 bases from V and 6 from J, leaving 10 bases between them. CDR3 length: 13 amino acids. Germline CDR1 is MNHEY and CDR2 is SVGAGI.

This clone was detected only once. The chain carries TRBV6-5 and TRBJ1-1; 10 bases are a match to TRBD1. There are 16 residues in the CDR3. The V and J ends lost 4 bases and 6 bases, in that order; junction bases with no gene match: 11. Germline V lookup: CDR1 MNHEY, CDR2 SVGAGI. For the CDR3, the DNA is TGTGCCAGCAGTTCCAACTTGGGGACAGGGGCTTCTGAAGCTTTCTTT. Its protein product is CASSSNLGTGASEAFF.

This chain links TRBV7-4 with TRBJ2-7, with D tentatively TRBD1 (6 bases). CDR3 size: 14 residues. Trimming pared 1 base from V and 3 bases from J, leaving 10 bases between. The germline gives CDR1 SGHVT, CDR2 SQSDAQ. The DNA for the CDR3 is TGTGCCAGCAGCTTAGGAGACAGGCTCTACGAGCAGTACTTC. Translated, it gives CASSLGDRLYEQYF.

This chain joins TRBV18 and TRBJ1-2; a weak D match, TRBD1 (6 bases). This CDR3 has 14 amino acids. V gave up 0 bases and J gave up 3 bases, with 8 bases separating them. In germline, CDR1 is KGHSH, CDR2 LQKENI. The CDR3: CASSPPYRDYGYTF. DNA for the CDR3: TGTGCCAGCTCACCACCATACAGGGACTATGGCTACACCTTC.

V gene TRBV6-5 combines with J gene TRBJ1-1; 7 bases line up with TRBD1. From germline, CDR1 is MNHEY and CDR2 SVGAGI. The CDR3 consists of 14 residues. Losses at the gene ends were 2 bases for V and 2 bases for J; bases not matched to a gene: 2. CDR3: CASSYGTANTEAFF. The CDR3 DNA reads as TGTGCCAGCAGTTACGGGACAGCTAACACTGAAGCTTTCTTT.

To note about this clone: At one of its ends the junction is not consistent with the germline gene, which may arise from a read error. The chain recombines TRBV5-6 with TRBJ2-7; 10 bases agree with TRBD2. CDR1 SGHDT and CDR2 YYEEEE come from the germline V gene. The CDR3 totals 17 residues. CDR3 loop: CASRLRLAGANSYEQYF. The CDR3 nucleotides read TGTGCCAGCCGCTTGAGACTAGCGGGCGCTAACTCCTACGAGCAGTACTTC.

The V and J genes are TRBV4-1 and TRBJ2-7; 7 bases are shared with TRBD1. Germline CDR1 MGHRA, CDR2 YSYEKL. This CDR3 region has 18 residues. The V segment lost 0 bases and the J segment 3 bases; nucleotides outside the gene matches: 14. CDR3 sequence reads: CASSQDLPGQQVIYEQYF. The CDR3, as DNA: TGCGCCAGCAGCCAAGATCTGCCGGGACAGCAAGTCATCTACGAGCAGTACTTC.

This rearrangement joins TRBV6-6 to TRBJ1-1, with D hard to call. Germline CDR1 MNHNY, CDR2 SVGAGI (reference sequence). The CDR3 contains 11 residues. The germline V and J ends were trimmed by 7 bases and 3 bases, with 6 bases remaining between them. In nucleotides, the CDR3 is TGTGCCAGCATCGGGTACACTGAAGCTTTCTTT. This translates into CASIGYTEAFF.

The chain links TRBV30 to TRBJ2-1; TRBD2 agrees at 10 bases. Per the germline V gene, CDR1 is GTSNPN and CDR2 is SVGIG (reference sequence). This CDR3 spans 15 amino acids. Germline trimming cut 5 bases from V and 4 bases from J; bases unmatched to any gene: 8. The CDR3 coding sequence is TGTGCCTGGTGGGGGGGACTAGCGCGGTACAATGAGCAGTTCTTC. Protein: CAWWGGLARYNEQFF.

The chain links TRBV4-3 to TRBJ2-1; 12 bases line up with TRBD2. CDR3 length equals 15 residues. Per germline, CDR1 LGHNA and CDR2 YSLEER. J was trimmed by 7 bases and V by 2 bases; bases with no gene match: 3. The DNA for the CDR3 is TGCGCCAGCAGCCAAACTAGCGGGGGGTTAAATGAGCAGTTCTTC. The encoded protein is CASSQTSGGLNEQFF.

This clone was counted once. The chain couples TRBV19 to TRBJ1-5; no reliable D call. The germline gives CDR1 LNHDA, CDR2 SQIVND (reference sequence). This CDR3 region has 16 residues. Trimming stripped 2 bases from V and 0 bases from J, with 11 bases between. The CDR3 coding sequence is TGTGCCAGTAGTATACTATACAGTTATAGCAATCAGCCCCAGCATTTT. This translates into CASSILYSYSNQPQHF.

This clone has a handful of counts. The chain carries TRBV7-9 and TRBJ2-3; D is uncertain. This CDR3 has 14 amino acids. V lost 2 bases, J lost 6 bases, and 12 bases lay in between. The germline V gene encodes CDR1 SEHNR and CDR2 FQNEAQ (reference sequence). In DNA, the CDR3 is TGTGCCAGCAGCTTATACGGAGTTGGGGATACGCAGTATTTT. This gives the protein CASSLYGVGDTQYF.

The CDR3 DNA reads TGTGCCAGCAGTCCCGGGACAGCGAACACTGAAGCTTTCTTT. It yields the protein CASSPGTANTEAFF. The chain employs TRBV6-6 and TRBJ1-1; TRBD1 aligns across 7 bases. The trim removed 5 bases at V and 1 base at J, leaving 4 bases unmatched. In germline, CDR1 is MNHNY, CDR2 SVGAGI (reference sequence). CDR3 length: 14 amino acids.

V and J are TRBV4-3 and TRBJ2-4; 8 bases fit TRBD1. V was pared by 2 bases and J by 5 bases, with 11 bases of the junction left unmatched. CDR1 and CDR2 (germline): LGHNA, YSLEER. This CDR3 has 17 amino acids. CDR3 amino acids: CASSQKDRDALQNIQYF. The CDR3 coding sequence is TGCGCCAGCAGCCAAAAGGACAGGGACGCCCTCCAAAACATTCAGTACTTC.

This sequence joins TRBV28 and TRBJ2-2; TRBD1 agrees at 9 bases. The V and J ends lost 5 bases and 7 bases, in that order; junction bases with no gene match: 14. Looked up from germline, CDR1 is MDHEN and CDR2 is SYDVKM. The CDR3 contains 17 residues. The CDR3 bases are TGTGCCAGCAGTACCCGCTCGGGACAGGGTGGTATCGGGGAGCTGTTTTTT. It specifies CASSTRSGQGGIGELFF. The full variable domain, rest sourced from reference TRBV28 and TRBJ2-2, is DVKVTQSSRYLVKRTGEKVFLECVQDMDHENMFWYRQDPGLGLRLIYFSYDVKMKEKGDIPEGYSVSREKKERFSLILESASTNQTSMYLCASSTRSGQGGIGELFFGEGSRLTVL.

This sequence joins TRBV5-1 and TRBJ2-3; a weak D match, TRBD2 (6 bases). CDR1 is SGHRS, CDR2 YFSETQ, per germline. The CDR3 extends over 15 amino acids. Trimming removed 0 bases from V and 2 bases from J, with 10 bases in between. This CDR3 is CASSLGSRDTDTQYF. The CDR3, as DNA: TGCGCCAGCAGCTTGGGCTCGCGGGACACAGATACGCAGTATTTT.

The gene calls are TRBV19 and TRBJ2-7, with 9 bases identical to TRBD1. Trimming took 5 bases from V and 3 from J; bases not matched to a gene: 5. CDR3 size: 14 residues. The V gene's germline CDR1 is LNHDA and CDR2 SQIVND (reference sequence). Here the CDR3 DNA reads TGTGCCAGTAGTGCAGGGACAGGGTACTACGAGCAGTACTTC. Translation gives CASSAGTGYYEQYF.

This chain connects TRBV11-1 to TRBJ1-2; the D gene is possibly TRBD1 (6 bases). Germline loops: CDR1 SGHAT, CDR2 FQDESV (reference sequence). The V end lost 5 bases, the J end lost 8 bases, and 15 bases lay between the germline ends. This CDR3 comprises 13 residues. CDR3 region: CASSPLSGGGYTF. The CDR3 DNA is TGTGCCAGCAGCCCCCTTAGCGGGGGCGGCTACACCTTC.

V and J are TRBV27 and TRBJ1-1, with D tentatively TRBD1 (6 bases). Germline V CDR1 and CDR2: MNHEY, SMNVEV (reference sequence). V was shortened by 2 bases and J by 7 bases, with 14 bases between the two germline ends. The CDR3 loop spans 14 amino acids. Here the CDR3 DNA reads TGTGCCAGCAGTTTAACCAACGGACAGTATGAAGCTTTCTTT. It is translated as CASSLTNGQYEAFF.

The V and J genes are TRBV29-1 and TRBJ2-1; maybe TRBD1 (5 bases). The CDR3 runs to 13 residues. Germline values: CDR1 SQVTM, CDR2 ANQGSEA. V was clipped by 4 bases and J by 6 bases, with 13 bases between them. In DNA, the CDR3 is TGCAGCGTTGTGGGGCGTTTCAGCAATGAGCAGTTCTTC. This codes for CSVVGRFSNEQFF.

This chain connects TRBV11-2 to TRBJ1-2; 8 nucleotides align to TRBD1. CDR3 length equals 17 residues. J gave up 5 bases and V 5 bases, and 16 bases lay outside the gene matches. Germline CDR1 and CDR2: SGHAT and FQNNGV. As DNA, the CDR3 is TGTGCCAGCAGCACCGGGACAGGCCCCTCCACCCTATATGGCTACACCTTC. Its protein is CASSTGTGPSTLYGYTF.

In DNA, the CDR3 is TGTGCCAGCAGCGCCACACAAAATCAGCCCCAGCATTTT. Its translation is CASSATQNQPQHF. V gene TRBV7-2 combines with J gene TRBJ1-5; D gene ambiguous. In germline, CDR1 is SGHTA, CDR2 FQGNSA. V was pared by 5 bases and J by 4 bases, with 9 bases between. The CDR3 is 13 residues long.

The chain employs TRBV28 and TRBJ1-5; TRBD1 matches 9 bases. J gave up 2 bases and V 11 bases, and 7 bases lay outside the gene matches. The germline CDR1 and CDR2 sequences are MDHEN and SYDVKM. CDR3 length equals 14 residues. Here the CDR3 reads CAGQDRGGNQPQHF. DNA for the CDR3: TGTGCCGGTCAGGACAGGGGTGGCAATCAGCCCCAGCATTTT.

The rearrangement joins TRBV6-6 to TRBJ2-3, with unresolved D. The CDR3 runs to 14 residues. Per germline, CDR1 MNHNY and CDR2 SVGAGI (reference sequence). V lost 6 bases to trimming and J lost 9 bases, with 19 bases between them. CDR3 nucleotide sequence: TGTGCCAGCAGCCGGGTAGCCCGTTTGGAGACGCAGTATTTT. Translated: CASSRVARLETQYF.

The chain recombines TRBV27 with TRBJ2-1; D uncertain. Trimming stripped 2 bases from V and 0 bases from J, with 11 bases between. CDR3 length equals 16 residues. From germline, CDR1 is MNHEY and CDR2 SMNVEV (reference sequence). The CDR3 protein is CASSLPESRSYNEQFF. The CDR3, as DNA: TGTGCCAGCAGTTTACCCGAGAGCCGCTCCTACAATGAGCAGTTCTTC.

This chain uses TRBV25-1 with TRBJ2-7; possible D gene TRBD1, 6 bases. Germline V lookup: CDR1 MGHDK, CDR2 SYGVNS. The CDR3 is 15 amino acids. Trimming took off 1 base at V and 3 bases at J, with 13 bases between the two ends. CDR3 residues: CASSESGTRIYEQYF. The CDR3 DNA is TGTGCCAGCAGTGAATCCGGGACAAGGATCTACGAGCAGTACTTC.

The sample holds a few counts of this clone. This rearrangement joins TRBV6-4 to TRBJ2-3; 8 bases align to TRBD1. V was clipped by 8 bases and J by 1 base; unmatched bases: 2. This CDR3 spans 13 amino acids. Germline V gene data show CDR1 as MRHNA and CDR2 as SNTAGT. This CDR3 is CASGGQGTDTQYF. As DNA, the CDR3 is TGTGCCAGCGGGGGACAGGGCACAGATACGCAGTATTTT.

This clone turned up a few times. J is TRBJ2-3 and V is TRBV5-5; TRBD1 matches at 11 bases. Trimming cost V 0 bases and J 4 bases; bases outside gene matches: 4. Germline V gene data show CDR1 as SGHKS and CDR2 as YYEKEE (reference sequence). The CDR3 spans 16 residues. Here the CDR3 DNA reads TGTGCCAGCAGCTTGGGTTGGACAGGGGGCTCAGATACGCAGTATTTT. Its protein is CASSLGWTGGSDTQYF. The whole variable domain, remainder taken from reference TRBV5-5 and TRBJ2-3, is DAGVTQSPTHLIKTRGQQVTLRCSPISGHKSVSWYQQVLGQGPQFIFQYYEKEERGRGNFPDRFSARQFPNYSSELNVNALLLGDSALYLCASSLGWTGGSDTQYFGPGTRLTVL.

This clone was counted a single time. The chain has TRBV19 and TRBJ2-2; 7 bases agree with TRBD1. Germline V gene lookup returns CDR1 LNHDA and CDR2 SQIVND (reference sequence). The CDR3 is 15 residues long. J lost 2 bases, V lost 3 bases, and 3 bases had no gene match. The CDR3: CASSIGDRNTGELFF. Here the CDR3 DNA reads TGTGCCAGTAGTATCGGGGACAGAAACACCGGGGAGCTGTTTTTT.

This clone was detected a few times. The gene calls are TRBV5-8 and TRBJ2-7; 12 bases agree with TRBD2. Germline V gene data show CDR1 as SGHTS and CDR2 as YDEGEE. V dropped 6 bases and J dropped 2; count of bases not matched to a gene: 6. The CDR3 has 15 amino acids. CDR3 DNA: TGTGCCAGCAACTTCCTAGCGGGAGGGACCTACGAGCAGTACTTC. This sequence encodes CASNFLAGGTYEQYF. Full variable domain (rest looked up from reference TRBV5-8 and TRBJ2-7): EAGVTQSPTHLIKTRGQQATLRCSPISGHTSVYWYQQALGLGLQFLLWYDEGEERNRGNFPPRFSGRQFPNYSSELNVNALELEDSALYLCASNFLAGGTYEQYFGPGTRLTVT.

This clone has more than one count but fewer than ten. V usage is TRBV9 and J usage is TRBJ1-1; 8 nucleotides align to TRBD1. The CDR3 has 16 amino acids. Germline values: CDR1 SGDLS, CDR2 YYNGEE. Trimming took 4 bases from V and 5 from J; bases not matched to a gene: 13. As DNA, the CDR3 is TGTGCCAGCAGCCTCGGGACAGGCCCCGGTGAGACTGAAGCTTTCTTT. This translates into CASSLGTGPGETEAFF.

The rearrangement joins TRBV27 to TRBJ1-5; the D is unclear. The V and J ends lost 0 bases and 5 bases respectively, with 11 bases between them. The germline V gene encodes CDR1 MNHEY and CDR2 SMNVEV (reference sequence). The CDR3 extends over 15 amino acids. Here the CDR3 DNA reads TGTGCCAGCAGTTTATCGCGGGGTCTTTATCAGCCCCAGCATTTT. Protein sequence: CASSLSRGLYQPQHF.